What follows are 27 T cell receptor beta chains derived from one specimen sequenced in a study of T cells in Graves' hyperthyroidism and ophthalmopathy. RNA transcripts were the template for amplifying TCR beta CDR3 regions. TCR CDR3 regions were first amplified by RT-PCR with HTBI primers. Each CDR3 protein is one row after TCRdb ran MiXCR on the multiplex PCR reads. The table records about 840,000 distinct CDR3 sequences, about 38% of them present only once. The sample taken for sequencing was blood. The receptors come from a man aged 18-30 years with Graves' hyperthyroidism.

This clonotype has more than one count but fewer than ten. This rearrangement joins TRBV12-3 or TRBV12-4 to TRBJ1-2; 7 bases are shared with TRBD1. The V segment lost 5 bases and the J segment 0 bases; nucleotides outside the gene matches: 15. The CDR3 length is 18 residues. DNA of the CDR3: TGTGCCAGCAGTCACCACAGGGGCCAGGGTCCGCCTAACTATGGCTACACCTTC. It yields the protein CASSHHRGQGPPNYGYTF.

The genes are TRBV2 and TRBJ2-7; D ambiguous. The CDR3 contains 14 residues. With 3 bases removed from V and 2 bases from J, the gap between germline ends came to 11 bases. CDR1 is SNHLY and CDR2 is FYNNEI in the germline V gene. The CDR3: CASSEPWPPYEQYF. In DNA form, the CDR3 reads TGTGCCAGCAGTGAGCCCTGGCCCCCCTACGAGCAGTACTTC.

V is TRBV29-1 and J is TRBJ1-1; 8 nucleotides align to TRBD1. Trimming cost V 1 base and J 6 bases; bases outside gene matches: 4. The CDR3 totals 13 residues. Per the germline V gene, CDR1 is SQVTM and CDR2 is ANQGSEA. Here the CDR3 DNA reads TGCAGCGTTGAAGGGACAGGGATCGCTGAAGCTTTCTTT. Translation gives CSVEGTGIAEAFF.

The CDR3 DNA reads TGTGCCACCCGGACAGGGGGCTCTGGGGCCAACGTCCTGACTTTC. Translated, it gives CATRTGGSGANVLTF. The V and J genes are TRBV7-8 and TRBJ2-6; 10 bases fit TRBD1. The length of the CDR3 is 15 residues. J lost 0 bases, V lost 10 bases, and 3 bases had no gene match. Per germline, CDR1 SGHVS and CDR2 FQNEAQ.

This clonotype came up once. This rearrangement joins TRBV25-1 to TRBJ2-7; weak D call: TRBD1 (5 bases). The CDR3 is 11 amino acids. V lost 11 bases to trimming and J lost 3 bases, with 11 bases between them. The germline V gene has CDR1 MGHDK and CDR2 SYGVNS. CDR3 in amino acids: CAGDSFYEQYF. The DNA of the CDR3 is TGTGCCGGCGACAGTTTCTACGAGCAGTACTTC.

This clonotype was found many times. This chain uses TRBV10-3 with TRBJ2-7, with D possibly being TRBD1 or TRBD2 (5 bases each). V was shortened by 8 bases and J by 4 bases, with 12 bases between the two germline ends. CDR1 and CDR2 (germline): ENHRY, SYGVKD. The CDR3 runs 12 residues. The CDR3 DNA reads as TGTGCCATCGGGGGAAAGGGGTACGAGCAGTACTTC. Translated, it gives CAIGGKGYEQYF.

A word on this clonotype: This may come from a read error, since a much larger clone is one base off. The J gene is TRBJ2-2, the V gene TRBV29-1; no clear D. V shed 8 bases and J shed 0 bases, with 10 bases lying between them. This CDR3 contains 13 residues. CDR1 and CDR2 from the germline V gene are SQVTM and ANQGSEA. The CDR3 nucleotides read TGCAGCCTCCGGGTGTCGAACACCGGGGAGCTGTTTTTT. It yields the protein CSLRVSNTGELFF.

Many counts were recorded for this clonotype. The V gene is TRBV7-9, the J gene TRBJ1-2; TRBD1 is a possible D gene (5 bases). Germline V gene data show CDR1 as SEHNR and CDR2 as FQNEAQ (reference sequence). V was cut by 4 bases and J by 2 bases, with 14 bases left in between. The CDR3 contains 15 residues. The CDR3 DNA follows: TGTGCCAGCAGCTATACGACAGATTTAAACTATGGCTACACCTTC. This codes for CASSYTTDLNYGYTF.

Comments on this clonotype: Being one base from a much bigger clone, this may be a read error. The J gene is TRBJ2-7, the V gene TRBV20-1; 12 bases are shared with TRBD2. Germline-derived CDR1 and CDR2 are DFQATT and SNEGSKA (reference sequence). The junction had 11 bases not matched to a gene; V was cut back by 5 bases and J by 9 bases. The CDR3 runs 14 residues. CDR3 coding DNA: TGCAGTGCTTCCGGGCTAGCGGGGGGGGACGGGCAGTACTTC. Protein: CSASGLAGGDGQYF.

This clonotype was detected ten times or more. This rearrangement joins TRBV15 to TRBJ1-2; tentative D call: TRBD1 (5 bases). The CDR3 extends over 15 amino acids. The germline CDR1 and CDR2 sequences are LNHNV and YYDKDF (reference sequence). Trimming took off 1 base at V and 4 bases at J, with 13 bases between the two ends. The CDR3 DNA sequence: TGTGCCACCAGCAGAGCAGGGAGCTTGATCTATGGCTACACCTTC. Protein sequence: CATSRAGSLIYGYTF. Filled out from reference TRBV15 and TRBJ1-2, the complete variable domain reads DAMVIQNPRYQVTQFGKPVTLSCSQTLNHNVMYWYQQKSSQAPKLLFHYYDKDFNNEADTPDNFQSRRPNTSFCFLDIRSPGLGDTAMYLCATSRAGSLIYGYTFGSGTRLTVV.

Written as DNA, the CDR3 is TGTGCCAGCAGTGCCCCCGGGACAGCGCAAGAGACCCAGTACTTC. Protein sequence: CASSAPGTAQETQYF. The chain has TRBV6-6 and TRBJ2-5; 7 bases are shared with TRBD1. Germline assignment: CDR1 MNHNY and CDR2 SVGAGI (reference sequence). The CDR3 runs to 15 residues. V trimming: 5 bases; J trimming: 2 bases; junction bases outside the gene matches: 8.

The V gene is TRBV20-1, the J gene TRBJ1-2; 7 nucleotides line up with TRBD1. CDR1 is DFQATT and CDR2 is SNEGSKA in the germline V gene (reference sequence). V shed 0 bases and J 6 bases; nucleotides not matched to a gene: 10. The CDR3 totals 15 residues. The CDR3 nucleotides read TGCAGTGCTAGAGATGGGGCAGGGGGAGCTCATGGCTACACCTTC. Its translation is CSARDGAGGAHGYTF.

The chain employs TRBV7-2 and TRBJ2-5; D ambiguous. This CDR3 is built from 16 residues. Germline loops: CDR1 SGHTA, CDR2 FQGNSA. V shed 1 base and J shed 1 base, with 13 bases lying between them. As DNA, the CDR3 is TGTGCCAGCAGCTTAGAGGGCGCTTCCTTCCAAGAGACCCAGTACTTC. As protein: CASSLEGASFQETQYF.

Ten or more counts support this clonotype. The chain uses TRBV10-3 and TRBJ2-5; D unclear. Germline V gene data show CDR1 as ENHRY and CDR2 as SYGVKD. Trimming took 4 bases from V and 2 from J, leaving 8 bases between them. The CDR3 is 13 amino acids. The CDR3 DNA reads TGTGCCATCAGTGTGTCAAGACAAGAGACCCAGTACTTC. It yields the protein CAISVSRQETQYF.

In this sample, this clonotype turned up many times. The genes are TRBV2 and TRBJ1-5; possibly TRBD1 for D (5 bases). V lost 3 bases to trimming and J lost 4 bases, with 13 bases between them. CDR3 length: 15 residues. CDR1 and CDR2 from the germline V gene are SNHLY and FYNNEI. CDR3 sequence reads: CASSELGAVNQPQHF. CDR3 bases: TGTGCCAGCAGTGAGCTAGGGGCCGTAAATCAGCCCCAGCATTTT.

This clonotype has a count of ten or more. This chain joins TRBV25-1 and TRBJ1-5; unclear D gene. Germline values: CDR1 MGHDK, CDR2 SYGVNS. Trimming removed 0 bases from V and 4 bases from J, with 7 bases in between. The CDR3 contains 14 residues. The chain's CDR3 is CASSEYGSNQPQHF. The DNA of the CDR3 is TGTGCCAGCAGTGAATATGGGTCAAATCAGCCCCAGCATTTT.

This clonotype came up once. The rearrangement joins TRBV7-2 to TRBJ2-5; 9 nucleotides match TRBD1. Germline V gives CDR1 SGHTA, CDR2 FQGNSA. CDR3 length: 13 residues. V dropped 7 bases and J dropped 9; count of bases not matched to a gene: 9. The CDR3 sequence: CASTTTGGQPQYF. The CDR3 coding sequence is TGTGCCAGCACAACGACAGGGGGTCAGCCCCAGTACTTC. The whole variable domain, remainder taken from reference TRBV7-2 and TRBJ2-5, is GAGVSQSPSNKVTEKGKDVELRCDPISGHTALYWYRQSLGQGLEFLIYFQGNSAPDKSGLPSDRFSAERTGGSVSTLTIQRTQQEDSAVYLCASTTTGGQPQYFGPGTRLLVL.

The chain combines TRBV9 with TRBJ2-1, with unresolved D. Germline CDR1 SGDLS, CDR2 YYNGEE. Between the trimmed V and J ends, which lost 3 bases and 2 bases, there was a span of 6 bases. There are 13 residues in the CDR3. CDR3 sequence (DNA): TGTGCCAGCAGCGAGGAAACCTACAATGAGCAGTTCTTC. It specifies CASSEETYNEQFF.

The chain uses TRBV7-9 and TRBJ1-4; TRBD1 matches 8 bases. With 5 bases clipped from V and 3 bases from J, the junction kept 11 bases outside the gene matches. The length of the CDR3 is 17 residues. The germline V gene encodes CDR1 SEHNR and CDR2 FQNEAQ (reference sequence). CDR3 in DNA: TGTGCCAGCAGCGATTACCCAGGACAGGGTGCTAATGAAAAACTGTTTTTT. Amino acid sequence: CASSDYPGQGANEKLFF.

V usage is TRBV6-1 and J usage is TRBJ1-2, with a possible D match to TRBD1 (6 bases). V lost 8 bases to trimming and J lost 4 bases, with 11 bases between them. The CDR3 extends over 12 amino acids. The germline gives CDR1 MNHNS, CDR2 SASEGT. The CDR3 region is CASARRGYGYTF. CDR3 nucleotide sequence: TGTGCCAGCGCTCGCAGGGGCTATGGCTACACCTTC.

As for this clonotype: The junction differs from germline at one of its ends, possibly a read error. The chain carries TRBV19 and TRBJ1-4, with a weak D call TRBD1 (5 bases). CDR1 is LNHDA, CDR2 SQIVND, per germline (reference sequence). The CDR3 is 13 amino acids. In DNA form, the CDR3 reads TGTGCGACTAGGGACTACGCTAATAAAAAACTGTTTTTT. Its protein product is CATRDYANKKLFF.

This chain connects TRBV12-3 or TRBV12-4 to TRBJ2-5, with 8 bases matching TRBD2. The CDR3 sequence is 15 residues long. The trim removed 5 bases at V and 2 bases at J, leaving 7 bases unmatched. CDR3 bases: TGTGCCAGCAGTGTGGAGCGGGGGACTCAAGAGACCCAGTACTTC. Amino acids: CASSVERGTQETQYF.

This chain connects TRBV6-5 to TRBJ1-2; no clear D. Trimming took 2 bases from V and 4 from J, leaving 14 bases between them. CDR3 length: 15 residues. Germline lookup yields CDR1 MNHEY and CDR2 SVGAGI. As DNA, the CDR3 is TGTGCCAGCAGTTACACCCGTCCCAGTTGCTATGGCTACACCTTC. It yields the protein CASSYTRPSCYGYTF.

This clonotype occurred many times. The V call is TRBV29-1, the J call TRBJ2-7; possibly TRBD1 for D (5 bases). The germline V gene has CDR1 SQVTM and CDR2 ANQGSEA. Between the trimmed V and J ends, which lost 6 bases and 2 bases, there was a span of 17 bases. The CDR3 sequence is 14 residues long. The CDR3 coding sequence is TGCAGCGTCCTTCCGACAGAATCCCCCTACGAGCAGTACTTC. Translated: CSVLPTESPYEQYF.

The rearrangement joins TRBV19 to TRBJ1-4; 10 nucleotides match TRBD1. Germline lookup yields CDR1 LNHDA and CDR2 SQIVND (reference sequence). V trimming: 8 bases; J trimming: 8 bases; junction bases outside the gene matches: 11. The CDR3 extends over 15 amino acids. The CDR3 sequence: CASSGSGQGQEKLFF. In DNA, the CDR3 is TGTGCCAGTTCTGGCTCGGGACAGGGGCAAGAAAAACTGTTTTTT.

The chain couples TRBV20-1 to TRBJ2-7; D is perhaps TRBD1 or TRBD2 (5 bases each). Deletions cut 5 bases from V and 4 bases from J, with 15 bases between. Germline CDR1 reads DFQATT; CDR2 reads SNEGSKA (reference sequence). This CDR3 is built from 13 residues. CDR3 protein: CSAVDSPGYEQYF. CDR3 DNA sequence: TGCAGTGCTGTGGACTCCCCAGGGTACGAGCAGTACTTC.

Concerning this clonotype itself: A much larger clone sits a single nucleotide away, making a read error possible. The chain combines TRBV24-1 with TRBJ1-1; maybe TRBD1 (5 bases). Germline loops: CDR1 KGHDR, CDR2 SFDVKD. Trimming took 7 bases from V and 1 from J, leaving 12 bases between them. This CDR3 contains 14 residues. The CDR3 nucleotides read TGTGCCACCAGGGAGACCGGGGGGAACACTGAAGCTTTCTTT. It is translated as CATRETGGNTEAFF.